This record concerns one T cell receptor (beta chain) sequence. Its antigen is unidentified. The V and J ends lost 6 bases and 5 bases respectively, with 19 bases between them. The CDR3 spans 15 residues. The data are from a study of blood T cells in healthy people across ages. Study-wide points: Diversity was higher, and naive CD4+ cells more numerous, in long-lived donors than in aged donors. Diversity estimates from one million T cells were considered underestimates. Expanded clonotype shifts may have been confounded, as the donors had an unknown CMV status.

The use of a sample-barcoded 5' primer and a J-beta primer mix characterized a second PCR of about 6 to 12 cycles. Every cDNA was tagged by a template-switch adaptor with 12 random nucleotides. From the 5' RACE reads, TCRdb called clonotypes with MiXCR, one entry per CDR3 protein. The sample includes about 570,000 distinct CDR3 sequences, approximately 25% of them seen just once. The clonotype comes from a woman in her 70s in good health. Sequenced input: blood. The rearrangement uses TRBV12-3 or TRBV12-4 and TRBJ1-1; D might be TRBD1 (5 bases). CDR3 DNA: TGTGCCAGCAGCCAAACGGGGCCCGGGGAAACTGAAGCTTTCTTT. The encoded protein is CASSQTGPGETEAFF.